This T cell receptor (beta chain) was observed in a study of OX40 agonist ivuxolimab in advanced cancers. By sample share, this clone is medium-sized. Profiled with immunoSEQ multiplex PCR; TCRdb holds only in-frame clones, not every one. The sample contains about 40,000 clones, about 87% of which appear only once. This CDR3 has 15 amino acids. V was clipped by 4 bases and J by 0 bases; unmatched bases: 7. The germline V gene has CDR1 SGHRS and CDR2 YFSETQ. This sequence originates from an adult with an advanced solid tumor such as melanoma, head and neck, liver or kidney cancer. The sequenced sample was CD4+ or CD8+ T cells sorted from blood, obtained in a trial of the OX40 agonist ivuxolimab. The rearrangement joins TRBV5-1 to TRBJ2-7, with 7 positions matching TRBD1. CDR3 sequence: CASSVAGTVSYEQYF. The CDR3, as DNA: TGCGCCAGCAGCGTCGCCGGGACAGTCTCCTACGAGCAGTACTTC.